This passage covers 22 T cell receptor beta chains from one sample sequenced in a study of blood T cell repertoires in COVID-19. Data came from immunoSEQ multiplex PCR; TCRdb stores just in-frame clones and leaves some out. The sample yields roughly 160,000 clones, more than 75% seen once. Material for sequencing was peripheral blood. Source of these receptors: a man aged 40-49 years with acute or convalescent COVID-19.

The chain employs TRBV19 and TRBJ1-5; possibly TRBD1 for D (5 bases). V lost 6 bases and J 9 bases, leaving 12 bases between the germline ends. CDR1 and CDR2 (germline): LNHDA, SQIVND (reference sequence). CDR3 length: 12 residues. Here the CDR3 reads CASREGLRPQHF. CDR3 bases: TGTGCCAGTAGAGAGGGACTCCGGCCCCAGCATTTT.

This clone has more than one count but fewer than ten. This sequence joins TRBV19 and TRBJ1-2, with D possibly TRBD1 on 6 matching bases. V shed 6 bases and J shed 5 bases, with 19 bases lying between them. Germline CDR1 reads LNHDA; CDR2 reads SQIVND (reference sequence). This CDR3 spans 15 amino acids. The CDR3 sequence: CASSTTGTLFYGYTF. CDR3 nucleotides: TGTGCCAGTAGCACGACAGGAACCCTTTTTTATGGCTACACCTTC. Complete variable domain (other parts from reference TRBV19 and TRBJ1-2): DGGITQSPKYLFRKEGQNVTLSCEQNLNHDAMYWYRQDPGQGLRLIYYSQIVNDFQKGDIAEGYSVSREKKESFPLTVTSAQKNPTAFYLCASSTTGTLFYGYTFGSGTRLTVV.

This chain uses TRBV5-8 with TRBJ1-2, with D perhaps matching TRBD1 (6 bases). The germline gives CDR1 SGHTS, CDR2 YDEGEE. There are 17 residues in the CDR3. Trimming took 4 bases from V and 2 from J, leaving 21 bases between them. The CDR3 nucleotides read TGTGCCAGCAGCCCCGGAGCGGGGGCCCTCGGGAACTATGGCTACACCTTC. Its protein product is CASSPGAGALGNYGYTF.

The V gene is TRBV2, the J gene TRBJ2-3; 9 bases map to TRBD1. This CDR3 is built from 16 residues. The V gene end was trimmed by 6 bases and the J gene end by 4 bases; junction bases not matched to a gene: 11. Looked up from germline, CDR1 is SNHLY and CDR2 is FYNNEI. CDR3 region: CASSPRTGVLSDTQYF. The CDR3 bases are TGTGCCAGCAGCCCTAGGACAGGGGTCCTGTCAGATACGCAGTATTTT.

This clone has more than one count but fewer than ten. V gene TRBV5-1 combines with J gene TRBJ2-7, with D possibly TRBD1 on 6 matching bases. Trimming stripped 2 bases from V and 7 bases from J, with 16 bases between. Germline values: CDR1 SGHRS, CDR2 YFSETQ. CDR3 length: 14 residues. CDR3 DNA sequence: TGCGCCAGCAGCTTCGGGACAAGTAAGGAAGAGCAGTACTTC. Protein: CASSFGTSKEEQYF.

The V and J genes are TRBV18 and TRBJ2-1; 7 bases line up with TRBD2. The V segment lost 3 bases and the J segment 0 bases; nucleotides outside the gene matches: 5. The length of the CDR3 is 16 residues. The germline V gene encodes CDR1 KGHSH and CDR2 LQKENI. CDR3: CASSPGGGSSYNEQFF. The CDR3 DNA reads as TGTGCCAGCTCACCGGGGGGGGGTAGCTCCTACAATGAGCAGTTCTTC.

This sequence joins TRBV20-1 and TRBJ1-2, with 10 bases matching TRBD1. The CDR3 length is 14 residues. The germline gives CDR1 DFQATT, CDR2 SNEGSKA (reference sequence). V dropped 4 bases and J dropped 4; count of bases not matched to a gene: 6. DNA for the CDR3: TGCAGTGCTAATGACAGGGGGCGCGGCTATGGCTACACCTTC. Translated: CSANDRGRGYGYTF.

In its sample, this clone was seen once. The chain uses TRBV5-6 and TRBJ2-3; tentatively, D is TRBD2 (6 bases). Germline CDR1 SGHDT, CDR2 YYEEEE. CDR3 size: 14 residues. Trimming pared 0 bases from V and 5 bases from J, leaving 10 bases between. CDR3 coding DNA: TGTGCCAGCAGCTTGGTGCTAGCGAAAGATACGCAGTATTTT. Its translation: CASSLVLAKDTQYF. Full variable domain (rest looked up from reference TRBV5-6 and TRBJ2-3): DAGVTQSPTHLIKTRGQQVTLRCSPKSGHDTVSWYQQALGQGPQFIFQYYEEEERQRGNFPDRFSGHQFPNYSSELNVNALLLGDSALYLCASSLVLAKDTQYFGPGTRLTVL.

The chain joins TRBV5-6 to TRBJ2-6; weak D call: TRBD2 (5 bases). The V and J ends lost 7 bases and 0 bases respectively, with 11 bases between them. The germline V gene encodes CDR1 SGHDT and CDR2 YYEEEE. CDR3 length equals 15 residues. Written as DNA, the CDR3 is TGTGCCAGCGTCTCCGGGAACTCTGGGGCCAACGTCCTGACTTTC. Amino acid sequence: CASVSGNSGANVLTF.

This chain uses TRBV24-1 with TRBJ1-2, with 11 bases matching TRBD1. Per germline, CDR1 KGHDR and CDR2 SFDVKD. Germline trimming cut 2 bases from V and 7 bases from J; bases unmatched to any gene: 2. This CDR3 contains 14 residues. The CDR3 is CATSDSGQGVGYTF. CDR3 DNA sequence: TGTGCCACCAGTGATTCGGGACAGGGGGTTGGCTACACCTTC.

The chain uses TRBV5-4 and TRBJ1-3, with D hard to call. Trimming stripped 0 bases from V and 1 base from J, with 8 bases between. CDR3 length: 15 residues. CDR1 SGHNT and CDR2 YYREEE come from the germline V gene (reference sequence). CDR3 protein: CASSLDLSSGNTIYF. For the CDR3, the DNA is TGTGCCAGCAGCTTGGATCTTTCGTCTGGAAACACCATATATTTT.

The rearrangement links TRBV6-2 or TRBV6-3 to TRBJ1-2; 8 bases are shared with TRBD1. Germline lookup yields CDR1 MNHEY and CDR2 SVGEGT. CDR3 length: 13 residues. J gave up 6 bases and V 4 bases, and 4 bases lay outside the gene matches. CDR3 bases: TGTGCCAGCAGTTTCGACAGGGGCAATGGCTACACCTTC. Translation gives CASSFDRGNGYTF.

The CDR3 loop reads CASSLDSADTQYF. The CDR3 DNA reads TGTGCCAGCAGCTTGGACAGTGCAGATACGCAGTATTTT. The gene calls are TRBV5-4 and TRBJ2-3; D unclear. Per the germline V gene, CDR1 is SGHNT and CDR2 is YYREEE (reference sequence). CDR3 length equals 13 residues. V was clipped by 0 bases and J by 4 bases, with 6 bases between them.

This clone came up once. This chain connects TRBV7-6 to TRBJ2-1, with TRBD1 as a possible D gene (5 bases). Germline loops: CDR1 SGHVS, CDR2 FNYEAQ. CDR3 length equals 13 residues. The CDR3 DNA reads as TGTCCGCGCCAAGGGGCCCTCTACAATGAGCAGTTCTTC. Its translation: CPRQGALYNEQFF.

The CDR3 sequence is CASSPYGGRDTQYF. In nucleotides, the CDR3 is TGTGCCAGCAGCCCGTACGGGGGGCGGGATACGCAGTATTTT. The chain carries TRBV9 and TRBJ2-3; D is possibly TRBD2 (7 bases). Between the trimmed V and J ends, which lost 4 bases and 6 bases, there was a span of 15 bases. Per germline, CDR1 SGDLS and CDR2 YYNGEE. This CDR3 contains 14 residues.

This chain connects TRBV29-1 to TRBJ2-7, with a weak D call TRBD2 (6 bases). Germline assignment: CDR1 SQVTM and CDR2 ANQGSEA. Trimming cost V 4 bases and J 3 bases, with 10 bases left between them. CDR3 size: 12 residues. The CDR3 bases are TGCAGCGTTGTGGAGGGAGTCTACGAGCAGTACTTC. Amino acid sequence: CSVVEGVYEQYF.

This rearrangement joins TRBV29-1 to TRBJ1-4, with no clear D. CDR3 length equals 12 residues. The V end was cut by 3 bases, the J end by 4 bases, with 6 bases between. Looked up from germline, CDR1 is SQVTM and CDR2 is ANQGSEA. The CDR3 here is CSVDGSNEKLFF. CDR3 bases: TGCAGCGTTGATGGTAGTAATGAAAAACTGTTTTTT.

The chain has TRBV19 and TRBJ1-5; D is possibly TRBD1 (5 bases). CDR1 is LNHDA and CDR2 is SQIVND in the germline V gene (reference sequence). V lost 5 bases and J 6 bases, leaving 17 bases between the germline ends. The CDR3 totals 15 residues. CDR3 in DNA: TGTGCCAGTAGTTTTCGCCAGGGCCAGGGTCAGCCCCAGCATTTT. This gives the protein CASSFRQGQGQPQHF.

V usage is TRBV5-4 and J usage is TRBJ2-2; TRBD1 matches at 9 bases. V lost 6 bases, J lost 9 bases, and 12 bases stayed unmatched. CDR1 is SGHNT and CDR2 is YYREEE in the germline V gene (reference sequence). CDR3 length equals 15 residues. This CDR3 is CASTTGTGLFRELFF. CDR3 DNA: TGTGCCAGCACCACCGGGACAGGGCTGTTCAGGGAGCTGTTTTTT.

V usage is TRBV6-6 and J usage is TRBJ1-2; unclear D gene. V was cut by 7 bases and J by 0 bases, with 12 bases left in between. Germline V lookup: CDR1 MNHNY, CDR2 SVGAGI (reference sequence). CDR3 length: 14 amino acids. The CDR3 protein is CASTLALANYGYTF. The CDR3 nucleotides read TGTGCCAGCACCCTTGCCCTAGCTAACTATGGCTACACCTTC.

The chain recombines TRBV10-2 with TRBJ1-4; D uncertain. The V gene lost 6 bases and the J gene lost 8 bases, with 16 bases spanning the gap. Germline V gene sequence: CDR1 WSHSY, CDR2 SAAADI. The CDR3 loop spans 14 amino acids. The CDR3 here is CASRGGWGGEKLFF. CDR3 nucleotide sequence: TGCGCCAGCAGGGGCGGCTGGGGAGGGGAAAAACTGTTTTTT.

The CDR3 region has the DNA TGTGCCAGCAGCCAACAGGGAAGGTACGAGCAGTACTTC. Its translation: CASSQQGRYEQYF. This chain uses TRBV4-2 with TRBJ2-7; tentatively, D is TRBD1 (5 bases). The CDR3 has 13 amino acids. Per germline, CDR1 LGHNA and CDR2 YNFKEQ. V lost 2 bases and J 4 bases, leaving 9 bases between the germline ends.